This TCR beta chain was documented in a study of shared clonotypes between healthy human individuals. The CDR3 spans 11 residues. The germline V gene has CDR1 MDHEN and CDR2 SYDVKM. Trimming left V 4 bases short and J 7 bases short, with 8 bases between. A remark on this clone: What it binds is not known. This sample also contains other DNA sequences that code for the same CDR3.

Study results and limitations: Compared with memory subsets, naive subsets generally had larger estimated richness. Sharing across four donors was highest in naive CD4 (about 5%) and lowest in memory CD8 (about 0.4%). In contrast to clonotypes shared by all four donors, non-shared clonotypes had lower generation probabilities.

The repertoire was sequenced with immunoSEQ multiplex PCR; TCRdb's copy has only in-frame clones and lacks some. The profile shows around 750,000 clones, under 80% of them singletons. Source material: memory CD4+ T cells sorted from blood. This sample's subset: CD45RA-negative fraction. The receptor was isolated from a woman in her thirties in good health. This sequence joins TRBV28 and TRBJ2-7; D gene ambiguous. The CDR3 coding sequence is TGTGCCAGCAGTTCCCGGTATGAGCAGTACTTC. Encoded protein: CASSSRYEQYF.